This T cell receptor beta chain was sequenced during a study of vaccination and CD4 T cells after COVID-19. From germline, CDR1 is KGHDR and CDR2 SFDVKD. V lost 3 bases and J lost 4, with 9 bases in between. The CDR3 has 14 amino acids. Indicated treatment: approximately nine-day PBMC culture with coronavirus spike peptide pools or control peptides (ViraFEST assay). IL-2 at around 9.4 IU/ml and peptide pools at approximately 10 ug/ml were added to PBMCs cultured at two million per well. An Oncomine TCR Beta short-read assay was used to sequence the DNA from cultured CD4+ T cells. TCRdb used MiXCR to reprocess the PCR reads, holding one entry per CDR3 protein. The sample has some 11,000 distinct CDR3 sequences, 35% to 50% seen once. Concerning this clonotype: Its matching antigen is unknown.

Sequenced material: cultured CD4+ T cells from blood. The chain combines TRBV24-1 with TRBJ1-5; no reliable D call. This sequence originates from a human donor with COVID-19. The CDR3 sequence: CATSDGRTNQPQHF. Written as DNA, the CDR3 is TGTGCCACCAGTGATGGCAGAACTAATCAGCCCCAGCATTTT.